This is a list of T cell receptor beta chains from one sample in a study of CD8+ T cells in alopecia areata. The table came from immunoSEQ multiplex PCR; TCRdb's copy has only in-frame clones and leaves some out. The data hold over 100,000 clones, with around 50% observed a single time. Sequenced material: CD8+ T cells sorted from blood, taken at week 24, from a patient treated with tofacitinib. The receptor set was obtained from a human donor with alopecia areata. CDR3s include the opening cysteine and the closing phenylalanine or tryptophan. The D gene is left open where the match is weak. A row's size may be missing; if present it is once, few, many or a size class.

d_gene,abundance,v_gene,j_gene,CDR3aa,CDR3nt
.,.,TRBV13,TRBJ2-2,CASSLAPLESGNTGELFF,TGTGCCAGCAGCTTGGCCCCCTTGGAGAGTGGGAACACCGGGGAGCTGTTTTTT
.,.,TRBV7-9,TRBJ1-5,CASSLDSGNQPQHF,TGTGCCAGCAGCTTAGACTCTGGCAATCAGCCCCAGCATTTT
TRBD1,.,TRBV27,TRBJ2-1,CASSQNGQGLKQFF,TGTGCCAGCAGTCAAAACGGACAGGGCCTTAAGCAGTTCTTC
.,.,TRBV27,TRBJ1-5,CASSLWGGSNQPQHF,TGTGCCAGCAGTTTATGGGGGGGGAGCAATCAGCCCCAGCATTTT
TRBD1,few,TRBV5-1,TRBJ2-2,CASSLAVGTGDTGELFF,TGCGCCAGCAGCTTGGCCGTGGGGACAGGAGACACCGGGGAGCTGTTTTTT
.,once,TRBV27,TRBJ2-7,CASSRDRSRYEQYF,TGTGCCAGCAGTCGAGACAGGAGTCGATACGAGCAGTACTTC
.,few,TRBV29-1,TRBJ2-5,CSVGGETQYF,TGCAGCGTTGGAGGCGAGACCCAGTACTTC
.,.,TRBV6-4,TRBJ1-5,CASSETAGGNQPQHF,TGTGCCAGCAGTGAGACGGCAGGGGGCAATCAGCCCCAGCATTTT
.,.,TRBV29-1,TRBJ2-1,CSALGNEQFF,TGCAGCGCGCTGGGCAATGAGCAGTTCTTC
.,.,TRBV5-4,TRBJ2-1,CASSLPGTYNEQFF,TGTGCCAGCAGCTTACCCGGGACCTACAATGAGCAGTTCTTC
.,.,TRBV6-1,TRBJ1-2,CASSEAHFWDNYGYTF,TGTGCCAGCAGTGAAGCACATTTTTGGGATAACTATGGCTACACCTTC
TRBD1,.,TRBV6-5,TRBJ1-2,CASSYSKIQTGDGYTF,TGTGCCAGCAGTTACTCGAAGATTCAGACAGGGGATGGCTACACCTTC
.,few,TRBV30,TRBJ1-3,CACHRRSGNTIYF,TGTGCCTGCCACAGACGCTCTGGAAACACCATATATTTT
.,few,TRBV15,TRBJ2-7,CATSSLESYEQYF,TGTGCCACCAGCAGTTTGGAGTCCTACGAGCAGTACTTC
TRBD1,.,TRBV7-9,TRBJ1-1,CASSSPGGTEAFF,TGTGCCAGCAGCTCTCCAGGGGGCACTGAAGCTTTCTTT
.,.,TRBV7-6,TRBJ1-1,CASSSDSHTEAFF,TGTGCCAGCAGCTCGGACAGTCATACTGAAGCTTTCTTT
.,few,TRBV9,TRBJ2-1,CASSVDLGWDEQFF,TGTGCCAGCAGCGTAGATTTGGGTTGGGATGAGCAGTTCTTC
.,.,TRBV5-6,TRBJ2-1,CASSLMTESSYNEQFF,TGTGCCAGCAGCTTGATGACAGAGAGCTCCTACAATGAGCAGTTCTTC
.,.,TRBV4-3,TRBJ1-1,CASSRYMGGQTEAFF,TGCGCCAGCAGCCGGTATATGGGTGGTCAAACTGAAGCTTTCTTT
.,.,TRBV6-5,TRBJ2-7,CASSYSSGSSYEQYF,TGTGCCAGCAGTTACTCGTCGGGGAGCTCCTACGAGCAGTACTTC
.,.,TRBV6-5,TRBJ1-6,CASSSGSENSPLHF,TGTGCCAGCAGTTCCGGGTCCGAAAATTCACCCCTCCACTTT
.,.,TRBV9,TRBJ1-1,CASSVGWSDTEAFF,TGTGCCAGCAGCGTAGGATGGTCGGACACTGAAGCTTTCTTT
TRBD1,.,TRBV5-5,TRBJ2-2,CASSLEGTGVTGELFF,TGTGCCAGCAGCTTGGAAGGGACAGGGGTTACCGGGGAGCTGTTTTTT
.,.,TRBV11-2,TRBJ1-5,CASSLGPGGNQPQHF,TGTGCCAGCAGCTTAGGTCCAGGAGGGAATCAGCCCCAGCATTTT
.,once,TRBV11-1,TRBJ2-7,CASRGQTYEQYF,TGTGCCAGCCGCGGACAGACCTACGAGCAGTACTTC
.,.,TRBV5-6,TRBJ1-2,CASNTQEYYGYTF,TGTGCCAGCAACACACAGGAGTACTATGGCTACACCTTC
.,few,TRBV5-4,TRBJ2-2,CASSLKGHYTGELFF,TGTGCCAGCAGCTTGAAAGGTCACTACACCGGGGAGCTGTTTTTT
TRBD1,.,TRBV5-1,TRBJ2-2,CASSQTDVGQGIGELFF,TGCGCCAGCAGTCAGACAGACGTGGGACAGGGAATCGGGGAGCTGTTTTTT
TRBD2,few,TRBV5-1,TRBJ2-7,CASSLQGPAGVSSYEQYF,TGCGCCAGCAGCTTGCAGGGTCCAGCGGGGGTAAGCTCCTACGAGCAGTACTTC
.,.,TRBV7-2,TRBJ2-3,CASSPEGGVDTQYF,TGTGCCAGCAGCCCGGAGGGAGGTGTAGATACGCAGTATTTT
.,few,TRBV27,TRBJ2-7,CASSSSGVTYEQYF,TGTGCCAGCAGTTCCTCGGGGGTTACCTACGAGCAGTACTTC
.,.,TRBV15,TRBJ1-6,CATSRTDSYNSPLHF,TGTGCCACCAGCAGGACAGATTCTTATAATTCACCCCTCCACTTT
.,.,TRBV30,TRBJ1-1,CAWSVEVTEAFF,TGTGCCTGGAGTGTTGAGGTCACTGAAGCTTTCTTT
TRBD1,few,TRBV2,TRBJ1-1,CASGWVTGDDTEAFF,TGTGCCAGCGGGTGGGTGACAGGGGACGACACTGAAGCTTTCTTT
.,.,TRBV6-9,TRBJ2-4,CASIDLGENIQYF,TGTGCCAGCATCGACTTAGGGGAAAACATTCAGTACTTC
.,.,TRBV30,TRBJ1-1,CAWSVAVNTEAFF,TGTGCCTGGAGTGTGGCCGTGAACACTGAAGCTTTCTTT
.,.,TRBV5-1,TRBJ2-3,CASSVPPADTQYF,TGCGCCAGCAGCGTCCCGCCGGCAGATACGCAGTATTTT
.,.,TRBV7-6,TRBJ2-5,CASSLLFQSKLEETQYF,TGTGCCAGCAGCTTACTATTCCAGTCCAAACTTGAAGAGACCCAGTACTTC
.,.,TRBV10-2,TRBJ2-7,CASSESTPGYEQYF,TGCGCCAGCAGTGAGTCGACTCCCGGATACGAGCAGTACTTC
.,few,TRBV29-1,TRBJ2-7,CSVVAGQGAYEQYF,TGCAGCGTTGTAGCGGGACAGGGAGCCTACGAGCAGTACTTC
.,.,TRBV9,TRBJ2-3,CASSVEKGGLTDTQYF,TGTGCCAGCAGCGTAGAGAAGGGCGGACTCACAGATACGCAGTATTTT
TRBD2,.,TRBV7-9,TRBJ2-1,CASRISGGAQFF,TGTGCCAGCAGAATTAGCGGGGGGGCGCAGTTCTTC
.,.,TRBV5-6,TRBJ1-2,CASSFLGQSGYTF,TGTGCCAGCAGCTTTTTAGGGCAAAGTGGCTACACCTTC
.,few,TRBV10-1,TRBJ2-3,CASSESRTDTQYF,TGCGCCAGCAGTGAGAGCCGCACAGATACGCAGTATTTT
.,.,TRBV4-2,TRBJ2-6,CASSQETGSGANVLTF,TGTGCCAGCAGCCAAGAGACAGGCTCTGGGGCCAACGTCCTGACTTTC
.,few,TRBV14,TRBJ1-4,CASSQEPSGNEKLFF,TGTGCCAGCAGCCAAGAACCGTCGGGTAATGAAAAACTGTTTTTT
.,.,TRBV11-2,TRBJ1-2,CASSLAGTGIPGYTF,TGTGCCAGCAGCTTAGCGGGAACAGGGATTCCTGGCTACACCTTC